Shown below are 9 T cell receptor beta chains from a single sample sequenced in a study of cytomegalovirus exposure and HLA in healthy donors. The PCR used 60 Vbeta and 13 Jbeta primers. Libraries were prepared by immunoSEQ multiplex PCR; TCRdb keeps only in-frame clonotypes and omits some of them. The sample includes 60,000 to 65,000 clones. The material sequenced was PBMCs. These receptors all stem from a woman in her late teens or twenties in good health and CMV-seronegative.

The J gene is TRBJ2-1, the V gene TRBV19; TRBD1 agrees at 8 bases. The germline CDR1 and CDR2 sequences are LNHDA and SQIVND (reference sequence). With 6 bases clipped from V and 4 bases from J, the junction kept 11 bases outside the gene matches. The CDR3 is 16 amino acids. In DNA, the CDR3 is TGTGCCAGTAGCCCAGGGGGCCTAGGAGTGTACAATGAGCAGTTCTTC. It is translated as CASSPGGLGVYNEQFF.

The V gene is TRBV6-5, the J gene TRBJ1-1; perhaps TRBD1 as D (6 bases). The CDR3 spans 14 residues. In germline, CDR1 is MNHEY, CDR2 SVGAGI. V was shortened by 3 bases and J by 4 bases, with 12 bases between the two germline ends. CDR3 in DNA: TGTGCCAGCAGTTATTCTCAAGGGGGCACTGAAGCTTTCTTT. Translation gives CASSYSQGGTEAFF.

The chain employs TRBV7-9 and TRBJ2-7; D is perhaps TRBD2 (6 bases). CDR3 length: 12 amino acids. CDR1 is SEHNR and CDR2 is FQNEAQ in the germline V gene (reference sequence). Trimming took off 4 bases at V and 2 bases at J, with 6 bases between the two ends. The CDR3 nucleotides are TGTGCCAGCAGCTCGGGGGCCTACGAGCAGTACTTC. Translating gives CASSSGAYEQYF.

The V and J genes are TRBV13 and TRBJ2-7; 8 bases agree with TRBD1. Germline loops: CDR1 PRHDT, CDR2 FYEKMQ (reference sequence). V shed 1 base and J 2 bases; nucleotides not matched to a gene: 4. The CDR3 loop spans 15 amino acids. CDR3 protein: CASSLAGGATYEQYF. The CDR3 DNA reads TGTGCCAGCAGCTTAGCAGGGGGCGCGACCTACGAGCAGTACTTC.

The chain couples TRBV25-1 to TRBJ1-2; 8 bases align to TRBD1. CDR1 is MGHDK, CDR2 SYGVNS, per germline. V was clipped by 3 bases and J by 5 bases; unmatched bases: 8. The CDR3 consists of 15 residues. DNA for the CDR3: TGTGCCAGCAGTGAGCTTACAGGGGGGAGGTATGGCTACACCTTC. Protein: CASSELTGGRYGYTF.

This rearrangement joins TRBV6-1 to TRBJ1-1, with D possibly matching TRBD1 (6 bases). CDR3 length equals 14 residues. Trimming shortened V by 6 bases and J by 8 bases, and 19 bases separated the two germline ends. Germline CDR1 reads MNHNS; CDR2 reads SASEGT. CDR3 bases: TGTGCCAGCAGGAGGGAAAGGGGGGGGCAAGAAGCTTTCTTT. It translates to CASRRERGGQEAFF.

The rearrangement links TRBV9 to TRBJ1-1, with a possible D match to TRBD1 (5 bases). CDR1 and CDR2 (germline): SGDLS, YYNGEE. This CDR3 has 14 residues. V gave up 3 bases and J gave up 5 bases, with 14 bases separating them. CDR3 DNA sequence: TGTGCCAGCAGCGGTCATCAGGGTGGGACTGAAGCTTTCTTT. Its translation: CASSGHQGGTEAFF.

This rearrangement joins TRBV6-1 to TRBJ2-7, with 7 positions matching TRBD2. V lost 8 bases and J lost 2; bases outside the gene matches: 6. The CDR3 has 13 amino acids. Germline values: CDR1 MNHNS, CDR2 SASEGT. CDR3 bases: TGTGCCAGCGGGGCGACTAGCACCTACGAGCAGTACTTC. Amino acids: CASGATSTYEQYF.

The chain is built from TRBV6-5 and TRBJ1-1; D is unresolved. V lost 0 bases and J lost 3, with 11 bases in between. This CDR3 region has 15 residues. Germline values: CDR1 MNHEY, CDR2 SVGAGI. The CDR3 bases are TGTGCCAGCAGTTACTCGGGCGGAGGGTACACTGAAGCTTTCTTT. Translated: CASSYSGGGYTEAFF.